The following is a T cell receptor (beta chain) sequence with its context. Its antigen is still unknown. The input lacks base qualities; no much larger clone sits a single base away. The CDR3 runs 16 amino acids, cysteine and phenylalanine included. Only CDR3 DNA is held: 48 bases, read in frame from base 1. V was cut back by 4 bases and J by 2 bases, leaving a gap of 16 bases between them. CDR1 and CDR2 are read off the germline V gene (reference sequence) as LGHDT and YNNKEL. These data originate in a study (dated by TCRdb to 2021 to 2024). Points the paper makes about the study in general: Further investigation, including longitudinal sampling and assessment of a control group, is stated by the authors to be required.

Survey-level sequencing on the immunoSEQ platform was used to profile TCR beta chain repertoires. The authors processed their data as follows. Repertoire diversity was measured with the inverse Simpson index, and CDR3 amino acid length spectratypes and V-J pairing frequencies were compared. TCR beta CDR3 sequences were matched against VDJdb to annotate clonotypes specific to SARS-CoV-2, CMV, influenza A and EBV. This is the immuneACCESS table as TCRdb keeps it, with only in-frame sequences that have V and J called. A part of the clones is gone; compared with another copy, unresolved V genes explain less than half, and the rest is unexplained. The DNA was the basis for D and trimming; V, J and clone size are from that table. Here the sample has tens of thousands of clones; over 85% occur a single time. The top ten clones comprise roughly 4% of the sample. PBMCs were isolated from peripheral blood, and genomic DNA from unsorted PBMCs was used for TCR beta sequencing.

The V gene is TRBV3-1 (or the pseudogene TRBV3-2) and the J gene is TRBJ2-3; the D element might be TRBD1 or TRBD2, as each aligns at 6 bases. Sequencing input: PBMCs. The receptor's source is a middle-aged man with rheumatoid arthritis. The DNA is as follows: TGTGCCAGCAGCCCCCGAAGGAGGGACATCACAGATACGCAGTATTTT. Its translation reads: CASSPRRRDITDTQYF.